The 29 T cell receptor beta chains in this list originate from one sample, sequenced in a study of T-cell reconstitution after alpha-beta-depleted transplantation in children. The TCRbeta library was prepared with unique molecular identifiers. TCRdb reprocessed the PCR reads via MiXCR and lists one record per CDR3 protein. The sample lists 540,000 or so distinct CDR3 sequences; roughly 24% were seen once. Specimen: PBMCs, mostly from graft donor cells, collected 360 days after TCRalphabeta/CD19-depleted stem cell transplant. The receptors stem from a boy younger than two who had a stem cell transplant for acute myeloid leukemia, so the T cells may come from the graft donor.

This clonotype was seen many times. This chain uses TRBV20-1 with TRBJ1-1; no clear D. The CDR3 covers 14 residues. V lost 7 bases and J 2 bases, leaving 17 bases between the germline ends. Germline values: CDR1 DFQATT, CDR2 SNEGSKA (reference sequence). The CDR3 here is CSGFRPPLNTEAFF. The CDR3 region has the DNA TGCAGTGGGTTTCGTCCTCCTCTTAACACTGAAGCTTTCTTT.

This clonotype was seen at least ten times. One end of the junction fails to match germline, which may point to a read error. The gene calls are TRBV12-3 or TRBV12-4 and TRBJ2-6, with unresolved D. The CDR3 consists of 13 residues. The CDR3 spells CASSLAGANVLTF. The CDR3 DNA is TGCGCCAGCAGCTTGGCAGGGGCCAACGTCCTGACTTTC.

This clonotype was counted many times. The CDR3 DNA sequence: TGCAGCGTTGAAGCTACGGGACAGGGATTCCCCTACAATGAGCAGTTCTTC. Translated, it gives CSVEATGQGFPYNEQFF. The genes are TRBV29-1 and TRBJ2-1, with 9 bases fitting TRBD1. The trim removed 1 base at V and 2 bases at J, leaving 9 bases unmatched. The CDR3 runs 17 residues. Germline CDR1 is SQVTM and CDR2 is ANQGSEA.

The table lists this clonotype with a few counts. The chain links TRBV20-1 to TRBJ2-1, with 9 bases identical to TRBD2. The CDR3 contains 16 residues. Germline V gives CDR1 DFQATT, CDR2 SNEGSKA (reference sequence). With 0 bases clipped from V and 3 bases from J, the junction kept 6 bases outside the gene matches. CDR3 DNA sequence: TGCAGTGCTAGAGATTGGCGGGGGGGCGGCTACAATGAGCAGTTCTTC. It codes for CSARDWRGGGYNEQFF.

This clonotype was observed many times. The V and J genes are TRBV20-1 and TRBJ2-7, with TRBD1 identical over 7 bases. The CDR3 is made up of 15 amino acids. Germline assignment: CDR1 DFQATT and CDR2 SNEGSKA (reference sequence). J gave up 6 bases and V 0 bases, and 11 bases lay outside the gene matches. The CDR3 region is CSARDPGQSMSEQYF. CDR3 in DNA: TGCAGTGCTAGAGACCCGGGACAGTCGATGAGCGAGCAGTACTTC.

CDR3 nucleotide sequence: TGTGCCAGCAGTTACGCCCGGCTCTCTGGGGCCAACGTCCTGACTTTC. Translating it yields CASSYARLSGANVLTF. V usage is TRBV6-5 and J usage is TRBJ2-6, with D unclear. The V gene's germline CDR1 is MNHEY and CDR2 SVGAGI. The length of the CDR3 is 16 residues. The V end was cut by 2 bases, the J end by 0 bases, with 8 bases between.

This clonotype was seen at least ten times. The chain joins TRBV20-1 to TRBJ2-7; D might be TRBD1 (5 bases). The germline V gene encodes CDR1 DFQATT and CDR2 SNEGSKA (reference sequence). The CDR3 extends over 13 amino acids. V was shortened by 3 bases and J by 4 bases, with 13 bases between the two germline ends. CDR3 sequence reads: CSASQGISYEQYF. Here the CDR3 DNA reads TGCAGTGCTAGCCAGGGCATCTCATACGAGCAGTACTTC.

This clonotype has ten or more counts. The gene calls are TRBV20-1 and TRBJ1-2, with D perhaps TRBD1 (6 bases). Per germline, CDR1 DFQATT and CDR2 SNEGSKA (reference sequence). The CDR3 runs to 13 residues. Trimming took off 0 bases at V and 8 bases at J, with 13 bases between the two ends. The CDR3 DNA follows: TGCAGTGCTAGAGACCAAGGACAGCAGGGCTACACCTTC. It translates to CSARDQGQQGYTF.

Ten or more counts support this clonotype. This sequence joins TRBV6-5 and TRBJ2-1, with 7 bases lining up with TRBD1. The CDR3 totals 15 residues. The V gene's germline CDR1 is MNHEY and CDR2 SVGAGI. V was clipped by 6 bases and J by 0 bases; unmatched bases: 5. The CDR3 DNA follows: TGTGCCAGCAGGACAGGGCCCCCCTCCTACAATGAGCAGTTCTTC. This sequence encodes CASRTGPPSYNEQFF.

This clonotype was picked up many times. This chain uses TRBV14 with TRBJ1-5; weak D call: TRBD1 (5 bases). The CDR3 contains 13 residues. The V and J ends lost 4 bases and 4 bases respectively, with 8 bases between them. Germline CDR1 and CDR2: SGHDN and FVKESK. CDR3 loop: CASSRDLNQPQHF. CDR3 bases: TGTGCCAGCAGCCGGGACCTTAATCAGCCCCAGCATTTT.

In its sample, this clonotype was seen a few times. CDR3 loop: CASSISVTVNIQYF. CDR3 in DNA: TGTGCCAGCAGCATATCAGTGACAGTAAACATTCAGTACTTC. This chain links TRBV28 with TRBJ2-4; maybe TRBD1 (5 bases). The CDR3 spans 14 residues. V was trimmed by 6 bases and J by 6 bases, leaving 15 bases between them. The germline V gene has CDR1 MDHEN and CDR2 SYDVKM.

In regard to this clonotype: Germline and junction disagree at one end, which may indicate a read error. The rearrangement uses TRBV20-1 and TRBJ1-4; 11 bases are shared with TRBD1. This CDR3 is 15 amino acids long. Germline V gives CDR1 DFQATT, CDR2 SNEGSKA (reference sequence). CDR3 sequence: CCATPGQGVREKLFF. The CDR3 DNA is TGCTGTGCTACCCCGGGACAGGGGGTTCGTGAAAAACTGTTTTTT.

This clonotype appeared many times. The chain recombines TRBV25-1 with TRBJ2-3, with unresolved D. The CDR3 loop spans 14 amino acids. The V gene lost 4 bases and the J gene lost 7 bases, with 15 bases spanning the gap. The germline CDR1 and CDR2 sequences are MGHDK and SYGVNS. This CDR3 reads CASSGGSRVYTQYF. Here the CDR3 DNA reads TGTGCCAGCAGTGGTGGGTCTCGGGTGTATACGCAGTATTTT. Based on the CDR3 plus reference TRBV25-1 and TRBJ2-3, the full variable domain is EADIYQTPRYLVIGTGKKITLECSQTMGHDKMYWYQQDPGMELHLIHYSYGVNSTEKGDLSSESTVSRIRTEHFPLTLESARPSHTSQYLCASSGGSRVYTQYFGPGTRLTVL.

The chain has TRBV11-2 and TRBJ2-5, with 9 bases identical to TRBD1. Germline CDR1 SGHAT, CDR2 FQNNGV. CDR3 size: 15 residues. V lost 3 bases, J lost 5 bases, and 7 bases stayed unmatched. The CDR3 DNA follows: TGTGCCAGCAGCTTGGGACAGGGTAGTAGGGAGACCCAGTACTTC. Its protein product is CASSLGQGSRETQYF. The whole variable domain, remainder taken from reference TRBV11-2 and TRBJ2-5, is EAGVAQSPRYKIIEKRQSVAFWCNPISGHATLYWYQQILGQGPKLLIQFQNNGVVDDSQLPKDRFSAERLKGVDSTLKIQPAKLEDSAVYLCASSLGQGSRETQYFGPGTRLLVL.

This clonotype was counted between two and nine times. The chain links TRBV20-1 to TRBJ2-2; D possibly corresponds to TRBD1 (5 bases). V dropped 3 bases and J dropped 6 bases, with 11 bases sitting between them. CDR1 is DFQATT, CDR2 SNEGSKA, per germline (reference sequence). This CDR3 is 13 amino acids long. CDR3 sequence reads: CSARKEGAGELFF. The CDR3 region has the DNA TGCAGTGCTAGGAAGGAAGGGGCCGGGGAGCTGTTTTTT.

This sequence joins TRBV2 and TRBJ1-1; maybe TRBD1 (6 bases). The ends were cut back, 6 bases at V and 4 bases at J, with 12 bases in the middle. Germline V CDR1 and CDR2: SNHLY, FYNNEI. The CDR3 covers 13 residues. CDR3 DNA: TGTGCCAGCAGGCAACAGGGTGGCACTGAAGCTTTCTTT. Amino acid sequence: CASRQQGGTEAFF.

In nucleotides, the CDR3 is TGTGCCAGCAGTTTGTCCGGAGCCTCCTCCTACGAGCAGTACTTC. It specifies CASSLSGASSYEQYF. This chain links TRBV12-3 or TRBV12-4 with TRBJ2-7; D call uncertain. The CDR3 contains 15 residues. V gave up 3 bases and J gave up 0 bases, with 12 bases separating them.

In its sample, this clonotype was seen a few times. The chain joins TRBV12-3 or TRBV12-4 to TRBJ1-6; unclear D gene. V was pared by 4 bases and J by 3 bases, with 7 bases between. The CDR3 has 14 amino acids. The CDR3 region is CASSSEYYNSPLHF. DNA of the CDR3: TGTGCCAGCAGTTCCGAGTACTATAATTCACCCCTCCACTTT.

The chain carries TRBV28 and TRBJ2-2; weak D call: TRBD1 (5 bases). Per germline, CDR1 MDHEN and CDR2 SYDVKM. V was pared by 7 bases and J by 1 base, with 10 bases between. CDR3 size: 14 residues. The CDR3 DNA sequence: TGTGCCAGCATCCGCGGACAGAACACCGGGGAGCTGTTTTTT. It encodes CASIRGQNTGELFF.

The rearrangement uses TRBV5-6 and TRBJ2-2; D uncertain. The ends were cut back, 4 bases at V and 7 bases at J, with 14 bases in the middle. The CDR3 runs to 14 residues. In germline, CDR1 is SGHDT, CDR2 YYEEEE. The DNA of the CDR3 is TGTGCCAGCAGCCTTGGATCCATCAGCGGGGAGCTGTTTTTT. As protein: CASSLGSISGELFF.

This clonotype occurred a few times. V usage is TRBV12-3 or TRBV12-4 and J usage is TRBJ2-1, with TRBD2 matching 12 bases. CDR3 size: 15 residues. The junction had 3 bases not matched to a gene; V was cut back by 6 bases and J by 3 bases. The CDR3 coding sequence is TGTGCCAGCAGGAAGACTAGCGGGGGCTACAATGAGCAGTTCTTC. Translated, it gives CASRKTSGGYNEQFF.

The chain is built from TRBV29-1 and TRBJ2-3; TRBD2 is a possible D gene (5 bases). The CDR3 is 12 amino acids. The germline V gene has CDR1 SQVTM and CDR2 ANQGSEA. Trimming removed 7 bases at V and 3 bases at J, with 11 bases between. CDR3 protein: CSGGRGTDTQYF. The DNA for the CDR3 is TGCAGCGGGGGTCGGGGTACAGATACGCAGTATTTT.

This rearrangement joins TRBV29-1 to TRBJ1-2, with TRBD1 as a possible D gene (5 bases). CDR1 and CDR2 from the germline V gene are SQVTM and ANQGSEA. Trimming took off 3 bases at V and 8 bases at J, with 10 bases between the two ends. This CDR3 contains 11 residues. The CDR3 reads CSVEGGGGYTF. The CDR3 DNA reads TGCAGCGTTGAGGGGGGAGGCGGCTACACCTTC. Combining the CDR3 with reference TRBV29-1 and TRBJ1-2 gives the whole variable domain SAVISQKPSRDICQRGTSLTIQCQVDSQVTMMFWYRQQPGQSLTLIATANQGSEATYESGFVIDKFPISRPNLTFSTLTVSNMSPEDSSIYLCSVEGGGGYTFGSGTRLTVV.

This clonotype was seen only a few times. The V gene is TRBV12-3 or TRBV12-4, the J gene TRBJ1-1, with 7 positions matching TRBD1. The V segment lost 3 bases and the J segment 6 bases; nucleotides outside the gene matches: 4. The CDR3 has 13 amino acids. The CDR3 DNA reads as TGTGCCAGCAGTTTGAACAGGGGATCTGAAGCTTTCTTT. This encodes CASSLNRGSEAFF.

This clonotype has a count of ten or more. J is TRBJ2-1 and V is TRBV27; TRBD1 agrees at 7 bases. The CDR3 extends over 15 amino acids. After removal of 3 bases from V and 7 bases from J, the junction contained 9 bases not matched to a gene. Germline lookup yields CDR1 MNHEY and CDR2 SMNVEV (reference sequence). CDR3 region: CASSFGSGGWNEQFF. The CDR3 DNA sequence: TGTGCCAGCAGTTTTGGGTCAGGGGGTTGGAATGAGCAGTTCTTC.

In this sample, this clonotype turned up many times. This chain links TRBV5-1 with TRBJ2-3, with 8 bases identical to TRBD2. V lost 5 bases, J lost 4 bases, and 6 bases stayed unmatched. The length of the CDR3 is 14 residues. Looked up from germline, CDR1 is SGHRS and CDR2 is YFSETQ. CDR3 region: CASSSGGEPDTQYF. CDR3 sequence (DNA): TGCGCCAGCAGTTCGGGGGGGGAACCAGATACGCAGTATTTT.

This clonotype has just a few counts. This chain uses TRBV6-2 or TRBV6-3 with TRBJ2-5, with TRBD1 matching 10 bases. The CDR3 extends over 14 amino acids. CDR1 and CDR2 (germline): MNHEY, SVGEGT. V dropped 7 bases and J dropped 2; count of bases not matched to a gene: 4. The CDR3 region has the DNA TGTGCCAGCACTGGACAGGGGGGTCAAGAGACCCAGTACTTC. Its translation: CASTGQGGQETQYF.

The chain combines TRBV24-1 with TRBJ2-4, with D possibly being TRBD1 (5 bases). The CDR3 has 16 residues. Germline V gene sequence: CDR1 KGHDR, CDR2 SFDVKD. The germline V and J ends were trimmed by 3 bases and 1 base, with 12 bases remaining between them. CDR3 residues: CATSDARDWAKNIQYF. The CDR3, as DNA: TGTGCCACCAGTGATGCCAGGGATTGGGCCAAAAACATTCAGTACTTC.

The V gene is TRBV29-1, the J gene TRBJ1-5, with no clear D. Germline V CDR1 and CDR2: SQVTM, ANQGSEA. V was clipped by 2 bases and J by 0 bases, with 14 bases between them. There are 16 residues in the CDR3. In DNA form, the CDR3 reads TGCAGCGTTGAAATGGGCAGTCCCTATAGCAATCAGCCCCAGCATTTT. It translates to CSVEMGSPYSNQPQHF.